Below, 7 T cell receptor beta chains from the same sample are listed, as sequenced in a study of control samples from healthy donors and cancer patients (dated by TCRdb to the early 2020s). Receptor libraries were prepared by the immunoSEQ multiplex PCR assay. In its TCRdb copy, this immuneACCESS table keeps in-frame sequences only and misses some clones. Where compared with another copy, unresolved V genes explain less than half of these, and the others have no known cause. This sample gives 150,000 or so clones in total; around nine tenths of them show up just once. The top ten clonotypes cover about 5.5% of the sample. Sequenced input: blood. The receptors stem from a man between 18 and 29 years old in good health.

The CDR3 is CATSSYNEQFF. In DNA, the CDR3 is TGTGCCACCAGTTCATACAATGAGCAGTTCTTC. This chain joins TRBV24-1 and TRBJ2-1; D call uncertain. The V and J ends lost 6 bases and 4 bases respectively, with 3 bases between them. CDR1 and CDR2 (germline): KGHDR, SFDVKD. CDR3 length: 11 residues.

V usage is TRBV5-5 and J usage is TRBJ2-7; unclear D gene. Trimming left V 0 bases short and J 1 base short, with 8 bases between. Germline V lookup: CDR1 SGHKS, CDR2 YYEKEE (reference sequence). CDR3 size: 14 residues. CDR3: CASSLDQASYEQYF. The CDR3 DNA follows: TGTGCCAGCAGCTTGGACCAGGCATCCTACGAGCAGTACTTC.

The V and J genes are TRBV5-4 and TRBJ1-1; D possibly corresponds to TRBD1 (5 bases). Trimming removed 3 bases at V and 5 bases at J, with 23 bases between. The germline V gene has CDR1 SGHNT and CDR2 YYREEE (reference sequence). This CDR3 has 17 amino acids. The CDR3 DNA is TGTGCCAGCAGCTCGGGAGGTCCTGGGAGGGGCGGGACTGAAGCTTTCTTT. Translating it yields CASSSGGPGRGGTEAFF.

This clone appeared a few times. The chain joins TRBV27 to TRBJ1-2; D call uncertain. Deletions cut 7 bases from V and 4 bases from J, with 13 bases between. Germline-derived CDR1 and CDR2 are MNHEY and SMNVEV (reference sequence). The CDR3 sequence is 13 residues long. DNA for the CDR3: TGTGCCAGCATGAGGCGGGGAGGCTATGGCTACACCTTC. It is translated as CASMRRGGYGYTF.

This clone occurred once. The chain combines TRBV11-3 with TRBJ2-3, with a weak D call TRBD2 (6 bases). This CDR3 is 16 amino acids long. Germline CDR1 reads SGHNT; CDR2 reads YENEEA. V was shortened by 5 bases and J by 2 bases, with 17 bases between the two germline ends. The CDR3 DNA follows: TGTGCCAGCAGCACAGGTCGGCGGGGAGCCACAGATACGCAGTATTTT. This codes for CASSTGRRGATDTQYF.

The V and J genes are TRBV12-3 or TRBV12-4 and TRBJ1-6, with no clear D. Trimming pared 6 bases from V and 5 bases from J, leaving 8 bases between. This CDR3 has 13 amino acids. CDR3 residues: CASSMGNNSPLHF. CDR3 coding DNA: TGTGCCAGCAGCATGGGGAATAATTCACCCCTCCACTTT.

This chain connects TRBV19 to TRBJ2-7; no clear D. V lost 1 base to trimming and J lost 2 bases, with 12 bases between them. Germline-derived CDR1 and CDR2 are LNHDA and SQIVND (reference sequence). The CDR3 runs to 15 residues. The CDR3: CASSIALDVAYEQYF. The DNA of the CDR3 is TGTGCCAGTAGTATAGCCTTGGACGTAGCCTACGAGCAGTACTTC. Full variable domain (outside the CDR3, taken from reference TRBV19 and TRBJ2-7): DGGITQSPKYLFRKEGQNVTLSCEQNLNHDAMYWYRQDPGQGLRLIYYSQIVNDFQKGDIAEGYSVSREKKESFPLTVTSAQKNPTAFYLCASSIALDVAYEQYFGPGTRLTVT.